The 19 T cell receptor beta chains in this list originate from one sample, sequenced in a study of identical twins. One entry per CDR3 protein, called by TCRdb with MiXCR from the 5' RACE reads. The table lists 1.5 million to 2 million distinct CDR3 sequences, less than 40% of them singletons. Material: cord blood. Receptors originate from a newborn girl in good health.

The chain has TRBV10-3 and TRBJ2-3; no clear D gene. Germline loops: CDR1 ENHRY, CDR2 SYGVKD. V was cut by 2 bases and J by 1 base, with 4 bases left in between. The CDR3 has 13 residues. This CDR3 is CAISEGGTDTQYF. The CDR3 coding sequence is TGTGCCATCAGTGAGGGGGGCACAGATACGCAGTATTTT.

V is TRBV28 and J is TRBJ1-5; the match to TRBD1 covers 8 bases. Germline lookup yields CDR1 MDHEN and CDR2 SYDVKM. The CDR3 is 16 residues long. The V and J ends lost 3 bases and 2 bases, in that order; junction bases with no gene match: 6. CDR3 region: CASSLGQEGCNQPQHF. In DNA, the CDR3 is TGTGCCAGCAGTTTGGGACAGGAAGGATGCAATCAGCCCCAGCATTTT.

This clonotype is a singleton in its sample. The chain couples TRBV5-1 to TRBJ2-2; possibly TRBD1 for D (6 bases). V lost 0 bases, J lost 3 bases, and 9 bases lay in between. The germline V gene encodes CDR1 SGHRS and CDR2 YFSETQ. This CDR3 comprises 15 residues. CDR3 sequence: CASSLVQGYTGELFF. CDR3 nucleotide sequence: TGCGCCAGCAGCTTGGTGCAGGGGTACACCGGGGAGCTGTTTTTT.

A word on this clonotype: A junction boundary mismatches the germline segment, possibly from a read error. The chain uses TRBV5-6 and TRBJ2-7, with D unclear. The germline CDR1 and CDR2 sequences are SGHDT and YYEEEE. The CDR3 is made up of 13 amino acids. Here the CDR3 DNA reads TGTGCCAGCAGCTTGGGTCCCTCCTACGAGCGGTACTTC. As protein: CASSLGPSYERYF.

The V call is TRBV12-3 or TRBV12-4, the J call TRBJ2-3; 7 bases are a match to TRBD1. CDR3 length: 15 residues. V was clipped by 6 bases and J by 2 bases; unmatched bases: 8. CDR3 DNA sequence: TGTGCCAGCAGCCCGTGGACAGGCCTCACAGATACGCAGTATTTT. This translates into CASSPWTGLTDTQYF.

The J gene is TRBJ1-2, the V gene TRBV5-1; D is unresolved. Germline assignment: CDR1 SGHRS and CDR2 YFSETQ. Trimming removed 2 bases from V and 5 bases from J, with 10 bases in between. This CDR3 has 13 residues. The CDR3 bases are TGCGCCAGCAGCTTCCTCGTTCCTTATGGCTACACCTTC. Its translation is CASSFLVPYGYTF.

This clonotype was seen only a few times. Being one base from a much bigger clone, this may be a read error. CDR3 sequence: CASSFTKTYEQYF. CDR3 sequence (DNA): TGTGCCAGCAGCTTCACTAAAACCTACGAGCAGTACTTC. J is TRBJ2-7 and V is TRBV7-2; D unresolved. Trimming removed 3 bases at V and 2 bases at J, with 8 bases between. The V gene's germline CDR1 is SGHTA and CDR2 FQGNSA. The CDR3 has 13 residues. The full variable domain, in which reference TRBV7-2 and TRBJ2-7 provide the parts outside the CDR3, is GAGVSQSPSNKVTEKGKDVELRCDPISGHTALYWYRQSLGQGLEFLIYFQGNSAPDKSGLPSDRFSAERTGGSVSTLTIQRTQQEDSAVYLCASSFTKTYEQYFGPGTRLTVT.

As to this clonotype: The junction departs from the called germline gene at one end, perhaps through a read error. The chain carries TRBV10-3 and TRBJ2-7; D is ambiguous. Per the germline V gene, CDR1 is ENHRY and CDR2 is SYGVKD. The CDR3 consists of 12 residues. DNA for the CDR3: TGTGCCCTCAGTCGCGTCTCCTACGAGCAGTACTTC. Its translation is CALSRVSYEQYF.

This clonotype has a count of ten or more. CDR3 residues: CAISAQGHGYTF. The CDR3 DNA sequence: TGTGCCATCAGTGCCCAGGGCCATGGCTACACCTTC. This rearrangement joins TRBV10-3 to TRBJ1-2, with a possible D match to TRBD1 (5 bases). Germline CDR1 reads ENHRY; CDR2 reads SYGVKD. V lost 4 bases and J lost 6, with 9 bases in between. This CDR3 has 12 residues.

The rearrangement links TRBV29-1 to TRBJ1-2; no clear D gene. Germline V gene data show CDR1 as SQVTM and CDR2 as ANQGSEA. The CDR3 loop spans 12 amino acids. V was clipped by 5 bases and J by 4 bases, with 11 bases between them. The CDR3 is CSVSYQGYGYTF. In DNA form, the CDR3 reads TGCAGCGTTTCCTATCAAGGCTATGGCTACACCTTC.

This clonotype was seen a handful of times. The chain combines TRBV15 with TRBJ2-1; TRBD1 might be the D (5 bases). Per the germline V gene, CDR1 is LNHNV and CDR2 is YYDKDF (reference sequence). V lost 3 bases and J lost 1, with 13 bases in between. The CDR3 is 16 residues long. Written as DNA, the CDR3 is TGTGCCACCAGCAGCCCCTTCCAGGGTTCCTACAATGAGCAGTTCTTC. This encodes CATSSPFQGSYNEQFF.

The V gene is TRBV4-2, the J gene TRBJ2-3; D possibly corresponds to TRBD2 (5 bases). The CDR3 totals 15 residues. Germline CDR1 is LGHNA and CDR2 is YNFKEQ. V shed 0 bases and J shed 0 bases, with 7 bases lying between them. CDR3 coding DNA: TGTGCCAGCAGCCAAGAGTGGACTAGCACAGATACGCAGTATTTT. It yields the protein CASSQEWTSTDTQYF.

The chain combines TRBV20-1 with TRBJ1-1; D unresolved. The CDR3 has 17 residues. V was trimmed by 0 bases and J by 0 bases, leaving 17 bases between them. The germline V gene encodes CDR1 DFQATT and CDR2 SNEGSKA (reference sequence). CDR3 in DNA: TGCAGTGCTAGAGATAAGGTTAAGCGCCCGATGAACACTGAAGCTTTCTTT. This codes for CSARDKVKRPMNTEAFF.

This clonotype was observed a handful of times. The rearrangement links TRBV5-1 to TRBJ2-3, with 7 positions matching TRBD2. The CDR3 loop spans 16 amino acids. Germline trimming cut 3 bases from V and 4 bases from J; bases unmatched to any gene: 11. Germline assignment: CDR1 SGHRS and CDR2 YFSETQ. The CDR3 DNA reads as TGCGCCAGCAGCTCCGGACTAGTTTATCAGGCAGATACGCAGTATTTT. Translating gives CASSSGLVYQADTQYF.

This clonotype has a handful of counts. This sequence joins TRBV15 and TRBJ1-1, with D unclear. CDR3 length equals 12 residues. Germline CDR1 and CDR2: LNHNV and YYDKDF (reference sequence). Between the trimmed V and J ends, which lost 1 base and 5 bases, there was a span of 5 bases. The CDR3 bases are TGTGCCACCAGCAGAGGAGGGACTGAAGCTTTCTTT. This sequence encodes CATSRGGTEAFF.

This clonotype was observed a few times. The V gene is TRBV2, the J gene TRBJ2-7, with D perhaps matching TRBD1 (5 bases). CDR3 length: 14 amino acids. Trimming left V 3 bases short and J 0 bases short, with 9 bases between. Germline V gene sequence: CDR1 SNHLY, CDR2 FYNNEI. CDR3 protein: CASSDRQLSYEQYF. In DNA form, the CDR3 reads TGTGCCAGCAGTGACAGACAGCTCTCCTACGAGCAGTACTTC.

The chain has TRBV19 and TRBJ2-1; TRBD1 aligns across 8 bases. The germline V gene has CDR1 LNHDA and CDR2 SQIVND (reference sequence). The CDR3 sequence is 16 residues long. Germline trimming cut 1 base from V and 4 bases from J; bases unmatched to any gene: 6. CDR3 loop: CASSIVWWTGYNEQFF. The CDR3 region has the DNA TGTGCCAGTAGTATAGTATGGTGGACAGGGTACAATGAGCAGTTCTTC.

This clonotype has only a few counts. V is TRBV29-1 and J is TRBJ2-2, with a tentative D call TRBD2 (5 bases). The germline V gene has CDR1 SQVTM and CDR2 ANQGSEA. The CDR3 contains 13 residues. The V end lost 7 bases, the J end lost 2 bases, and 11 bases lay between the germline ends. In DNA, the CDR3 is TGCAGCGGAGGGCCTGATAACACCGGGGAGCTGTTTTTT. It is translated as CSGGPDNTGELFF.

The V and J genes are TRBV2 and TRBJ2-3, with 8 bases aligning to TRBD2. This CDR3 is built from 16 residues. Germline-derived CDR1 and CDR2 are SNHLY and FYNNEI. V lost 0 bases, J lost 1 base, and 3 bases stayed unmatched. The CDR3 coding sequence is TGTGCCAGCAGTGAAGCTAGCGGGGAGGGCACAGATACGCAGTATTTT. Its translation: CASSEASGEGTDTQYF.